This T cell receptor beta chain was documented in a study of CD8 T cells in Susac syndrome. While CD8+ and CD4+ T cells were isolated negatively, TEMRA cells were enriched by FACS. An amount of RNA that ranged from roughly 0.5 to 1 ug was reverse transcribed with random hexamers. It was immunoSEQ multiplex PCR that amplified TCR beta CDR3 across 54 Vbeta and 13 Jbeta. Each CDR3 protein is one row after TCRdb ran MiXCR on the immunoSEQ multiplex PCR reads. The table shows a few hundred thousand distinct CDR3 sequences, with around 89% occurring only once. Germline loops: CDR1 KGHSH, CDR2 LQKENI. J lost 5 bases, V lost 5 bases, and 11 bases had no gene match. The CDR3 runs to 15 residues.

The chain combines TRBV18 with TRBJ2-7, with TRBD2 matching over 8 bases. Sequencing was carried out using CD8+ T cells from PBMCs. The TCR originated in a human donor with multiple sclerosis. The chain's CDR3 is CASSSSGLVDHEQYF. CDR3 DNA: TGTGCCAGCTCATCTTCGGGACTAGTCGACCACGAGCAGTACTTC.